This T cell receptor beta chain comes out of a study of cytomegalovirus exposure and HLA in healthy donors. The PCR contained 60 Vbeta and 13 Jbeta primers. Generated by immunoSEQ multiplex PCR, the TCRdb table keeps only in-frame clones and is missing some. This sample carries about 160,000 clones, roughly four fifths of them seen once, and the ten largest clones take roughly 1%. Comments on this clone: Its target is unknown.

Study results and limitations: Prior analysis indicated that the majority of TCR beta V segments exhibited productivity approximately 90% or approximately 30% of the time. Later work found most CMV-associated TCR beta chains apparently HLA-restricted.

Trimming took 3 bases from V and 4 from J, leaving 6 bases between them. CDR1 LNHDA and CDR2 SQIVND come from the germline V gene (reference sequence). The CDR3 runs 12 residues. The rearrangement joins TRBV19 to TRBJ1-1; D unclear. Sample: PBMCs. The TCR originated in a woman between 40 and 50 years old in good health and CMV-seronegative. The CDR3 sequence: CASSIGSTEAFF. CDR3 coding DNA: TGTGCCAGTAGTATTGGGAGCACTGAAGCTTTCTTT.